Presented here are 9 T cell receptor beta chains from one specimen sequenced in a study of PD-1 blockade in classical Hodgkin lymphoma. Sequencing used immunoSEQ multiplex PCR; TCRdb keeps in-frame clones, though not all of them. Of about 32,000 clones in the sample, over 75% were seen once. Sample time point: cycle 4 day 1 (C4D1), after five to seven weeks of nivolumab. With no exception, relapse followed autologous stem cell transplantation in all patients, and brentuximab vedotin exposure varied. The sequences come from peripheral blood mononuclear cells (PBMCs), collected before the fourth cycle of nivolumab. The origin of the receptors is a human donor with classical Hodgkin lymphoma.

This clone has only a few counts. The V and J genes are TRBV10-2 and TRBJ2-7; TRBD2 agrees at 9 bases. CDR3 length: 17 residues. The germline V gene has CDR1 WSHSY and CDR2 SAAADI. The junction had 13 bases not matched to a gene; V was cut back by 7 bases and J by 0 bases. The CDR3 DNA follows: TGCGCCAGCATGTCTTACGGCCCTAGCGGGAACTCCTACGAGCAGTACTTC. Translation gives CASMSYGPSGNSYEQYF.

CDR3 in amino acids: CSVDWRGDYGYTF. In DNA form, the CDR3 reads TGCAGCGTTGATTGGCGGGGAGACTATGGCTACACCTTC. The chain couples TRBV29-1 to TRBJ1-2; D not certain. CDR1 is SQVTM, CDR2 ANQGSEA, per germline. The V gene lost 3 bases and the J gene lost 3 bases, with 11 bases spanning the gap. The CDR3 totals 13 residues. Complete variable domain (other parts from reference TRBV29-1 and TRBJ1-2): SAVISQKPSRDICQRGTSLTIQCQVDSQVTMMFWYRQQPGQSLTLIATANQGSEATYESGFVIDKFPISRPNLTFSTLTVSNMSPEDSSIYLCSVDWRGDYGYTFGSGTRLTVV.

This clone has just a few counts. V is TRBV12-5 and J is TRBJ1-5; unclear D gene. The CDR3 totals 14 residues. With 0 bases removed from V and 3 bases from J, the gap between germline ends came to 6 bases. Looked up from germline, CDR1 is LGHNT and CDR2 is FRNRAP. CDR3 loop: CASGLVTLNQPQHF. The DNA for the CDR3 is TGTGCTAGTGGTTTGGTAACACTCAATCAGCCCCAGCATTTT.

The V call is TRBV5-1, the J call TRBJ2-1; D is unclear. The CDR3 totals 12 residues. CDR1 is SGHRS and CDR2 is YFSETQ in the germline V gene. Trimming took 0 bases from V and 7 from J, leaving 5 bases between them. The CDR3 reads CASSLDRNEQFF. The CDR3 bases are TGCGCCAGCAGCTTGGACAGAAATGAGCAGTTCTTC.

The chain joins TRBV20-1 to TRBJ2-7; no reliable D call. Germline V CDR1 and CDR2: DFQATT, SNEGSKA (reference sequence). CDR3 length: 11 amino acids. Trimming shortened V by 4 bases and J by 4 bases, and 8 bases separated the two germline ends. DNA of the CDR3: TGCAGTGCTACCTCAGGATACGAGCAGTACTTC. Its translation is CSATSGYEQYF.

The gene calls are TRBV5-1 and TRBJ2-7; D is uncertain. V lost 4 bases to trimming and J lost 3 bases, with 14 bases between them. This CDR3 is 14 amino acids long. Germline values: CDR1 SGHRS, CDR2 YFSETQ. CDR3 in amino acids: CASSPAGWGYEQYF. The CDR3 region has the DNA TGCGCCAGCAGCCCTGCAGGTTGGGGCTACGAGCAGTACTTC.

CDR3: CASSTDRGRETQYF. The CDR3 DNA reads as TGTGCCAGCAGCACGGACAGGGGGAGGGAGACCCAGTACTTC. This chain connects TRBV9 to TRBJ2-5; 10 bases fit TRBD1. The V and J ends lost 4 bases and 5 bases, in that order; junction bases with no gene match: 5. The CDR3 length is 14 residues. CDR1 is SGDLS, CDR2 YYNGEE, per germline. Supplemented by reference TRBV9 and TRBJ2-5, the full variable domain reads DSGVTQTPKHLITATGQRVTLRCSPRSGDLSVYWYQQSLDQGLQFLIQYYNGEERAKGNILERFSAQQFPDLHSELNLSSLELGDSALYFCASSTDRGRETQYFGPGTRLLVL.

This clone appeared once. This CDR3 reads CASGPLDGEAFF. The DNA of the CDR3 is TGTGCTAGTGGTCCTCTGGACGGTGAAGCTTTCTTT. The chain joins TRBV12-5 to TRBJ1-1; D unresolved. Germline V gene sequence: CDR1 LGHNT, CDR2 FRNRAP. Trimming shortened V by 5 bases and J by 7 bases, and 11 bases separated the two germline ends. CDR3 size: 12 residues.

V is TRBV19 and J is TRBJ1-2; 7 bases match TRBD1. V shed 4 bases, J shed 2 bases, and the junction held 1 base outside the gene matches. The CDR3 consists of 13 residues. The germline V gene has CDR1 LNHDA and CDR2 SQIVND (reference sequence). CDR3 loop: CASSKDRNYGYTF. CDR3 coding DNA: TGTGCCAGTAGTAAGGACAGGAACTATGGCTACACCTTC.